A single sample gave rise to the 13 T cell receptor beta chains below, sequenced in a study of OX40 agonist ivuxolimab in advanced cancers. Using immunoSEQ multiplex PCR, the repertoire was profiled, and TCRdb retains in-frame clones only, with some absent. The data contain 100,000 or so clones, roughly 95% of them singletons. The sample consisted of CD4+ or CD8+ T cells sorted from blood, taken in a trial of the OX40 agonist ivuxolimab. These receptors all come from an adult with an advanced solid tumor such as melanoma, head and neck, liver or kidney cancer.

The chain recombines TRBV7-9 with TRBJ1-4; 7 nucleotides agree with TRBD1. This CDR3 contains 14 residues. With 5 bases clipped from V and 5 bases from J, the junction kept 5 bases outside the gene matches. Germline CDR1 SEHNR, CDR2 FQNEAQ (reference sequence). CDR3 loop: CASSPRGGNEKLFF. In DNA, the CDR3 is TGTGCCAGCAGCCCCAGGGGGGGGAATGAAAAACTGTTTTTT.

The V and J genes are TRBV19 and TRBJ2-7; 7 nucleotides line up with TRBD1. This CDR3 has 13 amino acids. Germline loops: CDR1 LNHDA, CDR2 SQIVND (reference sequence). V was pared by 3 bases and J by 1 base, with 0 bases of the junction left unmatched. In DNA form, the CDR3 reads TGTGCCAGTAGTATGGGACAGTCCTACGAGCAGTACTTC. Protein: CASSMGQSYEQYF.

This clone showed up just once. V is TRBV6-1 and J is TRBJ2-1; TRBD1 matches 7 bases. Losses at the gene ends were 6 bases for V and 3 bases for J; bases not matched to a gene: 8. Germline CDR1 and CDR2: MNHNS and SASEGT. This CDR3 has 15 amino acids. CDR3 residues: CASRTDRDNYNEQFF. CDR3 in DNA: TGTGCCAGCAGGACCGACAGGGATAACTACAATGAGCAGTTCTTC.

The CDR3 region has the DNA TGTGCCAGCAGGACAGGGACGGCCAAAAACATTCAGTACTTC. It translates to CASRTGTAKNIQYF. The chain joins TRBV6-1 to TRBJ2-4; TRBD1 matches 7 bases. J gave up 1 base and V 6 bases, and 3 bases lay outside the gene matches. The CDR3 extends over 14 amino acids. The V gene's germline CDR1 is MNHNS and CDR2 SASEGT.

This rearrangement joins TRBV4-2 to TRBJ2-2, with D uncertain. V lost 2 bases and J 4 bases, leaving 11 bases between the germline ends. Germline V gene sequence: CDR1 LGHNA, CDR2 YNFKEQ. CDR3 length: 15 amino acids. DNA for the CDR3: TGTGCCAGCAGCCAAACACAAGCCATCACCGGGGAGCTGTTTTTT. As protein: CASSQTQAITGELFF.

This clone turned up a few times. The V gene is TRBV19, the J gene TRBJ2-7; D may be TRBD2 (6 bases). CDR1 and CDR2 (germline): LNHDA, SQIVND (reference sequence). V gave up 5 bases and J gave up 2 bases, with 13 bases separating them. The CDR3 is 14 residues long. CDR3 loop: CASSSTGGAYEQYF. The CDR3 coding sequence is TGTGCCAGTAGTTCCACAGGAGGGGCCTACGAGCAGTACTTC.

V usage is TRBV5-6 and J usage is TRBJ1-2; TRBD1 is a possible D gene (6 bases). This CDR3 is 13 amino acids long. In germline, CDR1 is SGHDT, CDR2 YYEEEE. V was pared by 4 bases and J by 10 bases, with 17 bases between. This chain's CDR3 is CASSPTGTIYYTF. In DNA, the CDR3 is TGTGCCAGCAGCCCAACCGGGACAATTTACTACACCTTC.

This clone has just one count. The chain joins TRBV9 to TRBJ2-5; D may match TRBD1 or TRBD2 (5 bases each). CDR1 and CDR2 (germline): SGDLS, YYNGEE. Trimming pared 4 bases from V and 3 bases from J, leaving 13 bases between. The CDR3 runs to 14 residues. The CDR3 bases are TGTGCCAGCAGCCCCCGGGACGGAGAAGAGACCCAGTACTTC. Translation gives CASSPRDGEETQYF.

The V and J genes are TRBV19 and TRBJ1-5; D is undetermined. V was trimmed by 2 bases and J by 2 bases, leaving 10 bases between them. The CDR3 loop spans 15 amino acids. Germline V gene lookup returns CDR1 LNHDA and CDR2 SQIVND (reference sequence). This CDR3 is CASSISRGGNQPQHF. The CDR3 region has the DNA TGTGCCAGTAGTATAAGTCGGGGAGGCAATCAGCCCCAGCATTTT.

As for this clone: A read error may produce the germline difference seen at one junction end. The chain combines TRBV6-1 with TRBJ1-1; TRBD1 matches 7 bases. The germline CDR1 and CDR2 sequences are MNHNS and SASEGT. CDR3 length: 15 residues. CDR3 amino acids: CAGSEWGDRNTEAFF. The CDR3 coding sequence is TGTGCCGGCAGTGAATGGGGGGACAGGAACACTGAAGCTTTCTTT.

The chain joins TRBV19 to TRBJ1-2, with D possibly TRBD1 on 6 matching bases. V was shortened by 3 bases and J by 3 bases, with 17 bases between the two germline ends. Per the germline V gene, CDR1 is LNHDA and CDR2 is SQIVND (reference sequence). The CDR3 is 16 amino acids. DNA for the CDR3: TGTGCCAGTAGTATTAAGGAGACAGGAGGGGACTATGGCTACACCTTC. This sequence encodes CASSIKETGGDYGYTF.

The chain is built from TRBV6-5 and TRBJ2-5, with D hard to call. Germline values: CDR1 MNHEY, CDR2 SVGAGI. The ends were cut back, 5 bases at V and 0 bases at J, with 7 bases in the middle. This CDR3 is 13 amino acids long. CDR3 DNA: TGTGCCAGCAGTCCCTCCTACCAAGAGACCCAGTACTTC. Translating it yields CASSPSYQETQYF.

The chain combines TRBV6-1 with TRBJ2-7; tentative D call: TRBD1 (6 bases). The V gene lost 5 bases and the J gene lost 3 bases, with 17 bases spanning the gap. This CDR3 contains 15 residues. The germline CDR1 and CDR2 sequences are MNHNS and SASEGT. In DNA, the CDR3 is TGTGCCAGCAGTCACAGGGCCGGGACCTACTACGAGCAGTACTTC. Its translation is CASSHRAGTYYEQYF.